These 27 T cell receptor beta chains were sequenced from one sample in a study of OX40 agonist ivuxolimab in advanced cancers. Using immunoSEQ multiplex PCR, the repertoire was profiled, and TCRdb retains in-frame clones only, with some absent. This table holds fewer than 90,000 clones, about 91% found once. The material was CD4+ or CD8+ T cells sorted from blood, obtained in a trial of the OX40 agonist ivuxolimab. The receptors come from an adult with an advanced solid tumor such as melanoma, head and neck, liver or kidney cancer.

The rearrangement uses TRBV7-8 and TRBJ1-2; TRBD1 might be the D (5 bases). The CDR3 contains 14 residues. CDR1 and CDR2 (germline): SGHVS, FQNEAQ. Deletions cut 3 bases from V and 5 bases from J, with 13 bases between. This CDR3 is CASSLLGTGYGYTF. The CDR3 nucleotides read TGTGCCAGCAGCTTGCTTGGGACTGGTTATGGCTACACCTTC.

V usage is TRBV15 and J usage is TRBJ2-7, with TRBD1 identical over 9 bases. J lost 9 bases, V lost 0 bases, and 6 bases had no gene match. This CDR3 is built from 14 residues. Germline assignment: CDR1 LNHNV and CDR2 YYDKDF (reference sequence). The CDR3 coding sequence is TGTGCCACCAGCAGAGATCTGGACAGGGGAGTGCAGTACTTC. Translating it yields CATSRDLDRGVQYF.

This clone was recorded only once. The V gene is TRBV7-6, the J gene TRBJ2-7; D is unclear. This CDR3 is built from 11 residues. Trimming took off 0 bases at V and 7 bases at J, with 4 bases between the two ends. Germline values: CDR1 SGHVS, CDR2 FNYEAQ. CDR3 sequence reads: CASSLAEEQYF. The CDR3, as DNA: TGTGCCAGCAGCTTAGCGGAAGAGCAGTACTTC.

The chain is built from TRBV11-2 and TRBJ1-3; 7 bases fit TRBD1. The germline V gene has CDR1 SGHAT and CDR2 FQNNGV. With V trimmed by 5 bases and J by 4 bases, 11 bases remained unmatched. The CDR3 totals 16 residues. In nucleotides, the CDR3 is TGTGCCAGCAGCCGCGGACAGGTTGTCAGAGGAAACACCATATATTTT. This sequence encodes CASSRGQVVRGNTIYF.

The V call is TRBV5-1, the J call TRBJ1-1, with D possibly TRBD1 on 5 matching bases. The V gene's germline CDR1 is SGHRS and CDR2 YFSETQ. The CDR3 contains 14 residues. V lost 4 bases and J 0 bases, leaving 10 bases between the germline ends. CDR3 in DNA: TGCGCCAGCAGCCCAGACAGCATGAACACTGAAGCTTTCTTT. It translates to CASSPDSMNTEAFF.

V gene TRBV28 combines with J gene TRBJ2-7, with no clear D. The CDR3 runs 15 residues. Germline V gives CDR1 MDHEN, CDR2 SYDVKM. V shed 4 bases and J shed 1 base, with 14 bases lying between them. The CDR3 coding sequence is TGTGCCAGCAGTTCCCCCTTTCCAGCTTCCTACGAGCAGTACTTC. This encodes CASSSPFPASYEQYF.

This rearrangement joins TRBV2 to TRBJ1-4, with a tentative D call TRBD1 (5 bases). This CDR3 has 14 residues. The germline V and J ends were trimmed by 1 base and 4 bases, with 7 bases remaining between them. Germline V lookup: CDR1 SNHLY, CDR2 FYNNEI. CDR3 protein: CASSEGQNNEKLFF. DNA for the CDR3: TGTGCCAGCAGTGAAGGACAGAATAATGAAAAACTGTTTTTT.

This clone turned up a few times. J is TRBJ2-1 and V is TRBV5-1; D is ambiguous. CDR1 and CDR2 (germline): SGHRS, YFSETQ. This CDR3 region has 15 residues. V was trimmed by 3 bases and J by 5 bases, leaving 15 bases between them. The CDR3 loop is CASSSPETGNNEQFF. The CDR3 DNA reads TGCGCCAGCAGCTCCCCGGAAACTGGAAACAATGAGCAGTTCTTC.

The CDR3 DNA is TGTGCCACCAACTACGGGGGAAAGGGCACTGAAGCTTTCTTT. It encodes CATNYGGKGTEAFF. The chain links TRBV28 to TRBJ1-1, with D maybe TRBD1 (5 bases). Germline CDR1 reads MDHEN; CDR2 reads SYDVKM. CDR3 length: 14 amino acids. V shed 10 bases and J shed 4 bases, with 19 bases lying between them.

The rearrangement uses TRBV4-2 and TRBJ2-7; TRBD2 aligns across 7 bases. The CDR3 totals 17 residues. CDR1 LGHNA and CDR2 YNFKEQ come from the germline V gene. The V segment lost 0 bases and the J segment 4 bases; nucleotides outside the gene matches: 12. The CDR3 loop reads CASSQDSFRLADYEQYF. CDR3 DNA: TGTGCCAGCAGCCAAGATTCCTTTAGGCTAGCGGATTACGAGCAGTACTTC.

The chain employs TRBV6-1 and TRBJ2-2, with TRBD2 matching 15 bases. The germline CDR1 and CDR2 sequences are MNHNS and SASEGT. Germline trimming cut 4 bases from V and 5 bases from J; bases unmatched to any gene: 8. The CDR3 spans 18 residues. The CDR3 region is CASSGRTSGRALTGELFF. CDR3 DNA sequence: TGTGCCAGCAGTGGGAGGACTAGCGGGAGGGCCCTGACCGGGGAGCTGTTTTTT.

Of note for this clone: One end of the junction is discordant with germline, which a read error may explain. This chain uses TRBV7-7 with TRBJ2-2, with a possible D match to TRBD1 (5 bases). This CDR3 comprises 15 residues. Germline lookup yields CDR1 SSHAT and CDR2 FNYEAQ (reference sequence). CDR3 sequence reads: CASSSDSPNTGELFF. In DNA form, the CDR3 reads TGTGCTAGCAGCTCTGACAGCCCTAACACCGGGGAGCTGTTTTTT.

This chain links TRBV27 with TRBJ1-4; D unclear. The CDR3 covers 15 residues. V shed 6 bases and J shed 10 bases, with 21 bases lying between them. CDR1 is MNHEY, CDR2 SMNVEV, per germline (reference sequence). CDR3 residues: CASSPNQRIIGKLFF. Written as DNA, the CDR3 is TGTGCCAGCAGCCCTAACCAAAGGATAATTGGAAAACTGTTTTTT.

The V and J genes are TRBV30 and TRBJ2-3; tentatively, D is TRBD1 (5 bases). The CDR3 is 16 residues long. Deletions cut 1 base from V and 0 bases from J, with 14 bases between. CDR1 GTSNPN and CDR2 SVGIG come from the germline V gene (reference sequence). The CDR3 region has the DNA TGTGCCTGGAGTGGGGAAGGGGTGCCTAGCACAGATACGCAGTATTTT. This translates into CAWSGEGVPSTDTQYF. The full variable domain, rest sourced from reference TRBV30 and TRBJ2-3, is SQTIHQWPATLVQPVGSPLSLECTVEGTSNPNLYWYRQAAGRGLQLLFYSVGIGQISSEVPQNLSASRPQDRQFILSSKKLLLSDSGFYLCAWSGEGVPSTDTQYFGPGTRLTVL.

This CDR3 reads CASRSPPGDTQYF. DNA for the CDR3: TGCGCCAGCAGATCCCCTCCAGGAGATACGCAGTATTTT. The genes are TRBV5-1 and TRBJ2-3, with no clear D. Per the germline V gene, CDR1 is SGHRS and CDR2 is YFSETQ. The CDR3 is made up of 13 amino acids. Trimming stripped 5 bases from V and 5 bases from J, with 12 bases between.

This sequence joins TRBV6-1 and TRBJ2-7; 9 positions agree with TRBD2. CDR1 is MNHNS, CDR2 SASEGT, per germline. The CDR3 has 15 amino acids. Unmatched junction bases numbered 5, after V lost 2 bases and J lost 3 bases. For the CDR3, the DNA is TGTGCCAGCAGTGAAATGGCGGGAGGGCTCTACGAGCAGTACTTC. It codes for CASSEMAGGLYEQYF.

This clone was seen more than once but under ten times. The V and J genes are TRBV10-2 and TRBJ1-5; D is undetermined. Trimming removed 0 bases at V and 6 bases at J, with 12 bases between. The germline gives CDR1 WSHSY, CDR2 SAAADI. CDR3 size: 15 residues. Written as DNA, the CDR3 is TGCGCCAGCAGTGAGTCGTCACGGTCGGGTCAGCCCCAGCATTTT. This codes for CASSESSRSGQPQHF.

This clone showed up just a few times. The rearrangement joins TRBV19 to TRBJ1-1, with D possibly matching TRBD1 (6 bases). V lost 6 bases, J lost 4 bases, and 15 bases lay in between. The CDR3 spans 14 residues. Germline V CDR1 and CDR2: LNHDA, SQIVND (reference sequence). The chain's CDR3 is CASSPWTAFTEAFF. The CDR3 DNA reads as TGTGCCAGTAGCCCCTGGACAGCATTCACTGAAGCTTTCTTT. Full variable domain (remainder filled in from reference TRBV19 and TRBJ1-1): DGGITQSPKYLFRKEGQNVTLSCEQNLNHDAMYWYRQDPGQGLRLIYYSQIVNDFQKGDIAEGYSVSREKKESFPLTVTSAQKNPTAFYLCASSPWTAFTEAFFGQGTRLTVV.

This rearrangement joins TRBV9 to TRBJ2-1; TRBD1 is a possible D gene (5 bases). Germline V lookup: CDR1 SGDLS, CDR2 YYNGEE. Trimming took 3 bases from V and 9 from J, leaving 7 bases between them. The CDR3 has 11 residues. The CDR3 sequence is CASSAQGEQFF. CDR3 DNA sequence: TGTGCCAGCAGCGCTCAGGGTGAGCAGTTCTTC.

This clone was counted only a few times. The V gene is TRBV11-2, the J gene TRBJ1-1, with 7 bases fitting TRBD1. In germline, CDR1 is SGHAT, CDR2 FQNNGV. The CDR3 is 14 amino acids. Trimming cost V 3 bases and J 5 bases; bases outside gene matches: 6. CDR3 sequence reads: CASSFPGGRTEAFF. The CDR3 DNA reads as TGTGCCAGCAGCTTCCCAGGGGGGAGGACTGAAGCTTTCTTT.

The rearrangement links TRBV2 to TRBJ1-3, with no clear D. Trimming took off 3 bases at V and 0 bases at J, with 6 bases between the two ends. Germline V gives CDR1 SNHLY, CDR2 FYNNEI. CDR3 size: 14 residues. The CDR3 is CASSDPSSGNTIYF. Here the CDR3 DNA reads TGTGCCAGCAGTGATCCGAGCTCTGGAAACACCATATATTTT.

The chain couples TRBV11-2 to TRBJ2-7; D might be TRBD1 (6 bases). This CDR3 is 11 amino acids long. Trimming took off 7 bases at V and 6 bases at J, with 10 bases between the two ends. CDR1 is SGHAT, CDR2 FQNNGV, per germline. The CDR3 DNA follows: TGTGCCAGCACAACAGGGATCGAGCAGTACTTC. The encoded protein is CASTTGIEQYF.

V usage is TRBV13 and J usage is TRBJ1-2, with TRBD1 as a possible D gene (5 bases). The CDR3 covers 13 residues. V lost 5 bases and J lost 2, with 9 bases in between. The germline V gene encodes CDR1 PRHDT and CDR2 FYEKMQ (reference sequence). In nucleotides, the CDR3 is TGTGCCAGCAGCGTCAGGGAAAACTATGGCTACACCTTC. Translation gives CASSVRENYGYTF.

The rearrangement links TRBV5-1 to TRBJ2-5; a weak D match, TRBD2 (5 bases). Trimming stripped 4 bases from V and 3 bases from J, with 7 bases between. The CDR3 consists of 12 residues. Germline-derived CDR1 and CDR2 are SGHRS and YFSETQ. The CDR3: CASSQEEETQYF. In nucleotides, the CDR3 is TGCGCCAGCAGCCAGGAGGAAGAGACCCAGTACTTC.

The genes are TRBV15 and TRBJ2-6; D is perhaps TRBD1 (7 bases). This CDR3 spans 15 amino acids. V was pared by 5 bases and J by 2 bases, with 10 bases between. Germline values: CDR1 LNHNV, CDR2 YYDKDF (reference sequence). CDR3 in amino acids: CATSDREAGANVLTF. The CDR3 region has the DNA TGTGCCACCAGCGACAGGGAGGCTGGGGCCAACGTCCTGACTTTC.

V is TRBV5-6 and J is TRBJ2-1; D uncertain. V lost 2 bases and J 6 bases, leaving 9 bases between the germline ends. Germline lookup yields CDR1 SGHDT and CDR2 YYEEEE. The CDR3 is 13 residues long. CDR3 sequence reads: CASSFEQTNEQFF. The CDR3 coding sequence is TGTGCCAGCAGCTTTGAACAGACCAATGAGCAGTTCTTC.

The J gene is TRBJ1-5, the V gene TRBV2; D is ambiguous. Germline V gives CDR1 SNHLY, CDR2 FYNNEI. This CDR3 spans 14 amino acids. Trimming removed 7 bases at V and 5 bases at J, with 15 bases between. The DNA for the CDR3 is TGTGCCAGCAAACGGGGATCGGGATATCAGCCCCAGCATTTT. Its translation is CASKRGSGYQPQHF.